Listed below are T cell receptor beta chains from one sample, sequenced in a study of CD8 T cells in ankylosing spondylitis. A single record per CDR3 protein comes from TCRdb applying MiXCR to the 5' RACE reads. The sample holds around 23,000 distinct CDR3 sequences, about 17% seen once. The source material was blood. All receptors derive from a male donor with ankylosing spondylitis or in good health (not recorded which). CDR3s include the opening cysteine and the closing phenylalanine or tryptophan. A D gene is named only where the DNA matches it firmly. Some rows have no size entry. The others give once, few or many, or a class for an expanded clone.

>-|TRBD2|TRBJ2-5|TRBV7-1
CASSLVTSAQETQYF
TGTGCCAGCAGCTTGGTGACTAGCGCACAAGAGACCCAGTACTTC
>-|TRBD2|TRBJ2-1|TRBV20-1
CSARGASGRASDNEQFF
TGCAGTGCTAGGGGGGCTAGCGGGAGAGCCTCCGACAATGAGCAGTTCTTC
>many|-|TRBJ1-2|TRBV20-1
CSARFRDHGYTF
TGCAGTGCTAGATTCAGGGACCATGGCTACACCTTC
>many|-|TRBJ1-4|TRBV29-1
CSVGEVGEKLFF
TGCAGCGTTGGGGAGGTCGGGGAAAAACTGTTTTTT
>many|-|TRBJ1-1|TRBV5-1
CASSLGGTFTEAFF
TGCGCCAGCAGCTTGGGGGGGACATTCACTGAAGCTTTCTTT
>few|-|TRBJ1-2|TRBV5-1
CASSFVGDYTF
TGCGCCAGCAGCTTCGTAGGTGACTACACCTTC
>-|-|TRBJ2-1|TRBV20-1
CSAGDEPQFF
TGCAGTGCTGGGGACGAGCCCCAGTTCTTC
>many|TRBD1|TRBJ2-1|TRBV11-3
CASSEGQVGNEQFF
TGTGCCAGCAGCGAGGGACAGGTGGGAAATGAGCAGTTCTTC
>-|-|TRBJ2-6|TRBV10-3
CAIGLQGSGANVLTF
TGTGCCATCGGGCTACAGGGCTCTGGGGCCAACGTCCTGACTTTC
>-|-|TRBJ2-7|TRBV20-1
CSARDRLKNYEQYF
TGCAGTGCTAGAGATCGGCTGAAAAATTACGAGCAGTACTTC
>many|-|TRBJ2-1|TRBV5-1
CASSLFHEQFF
TGCGCCAGCAGCTTGTTCCATGAGCAGTTCTTC
>-|TRBD2|TRBJ2-3|TRBV4-1
CASEGGDPTDTQYF
TGCGCCAGCGAGGGAGGGGACCCCACAGATACGCAGTATTTT
>few|-|TRBJ2-1|TRBV11-2
CASSPPRGSSYNEQFF
TGTGCCAGCAGCCCTCCCCGAGGGAGCTCCTACAATGAGCAGTTCTTC
>-|-|TRBJ2-2|TRBV29-1
CSVEAGVGPGELFF
TGCAGCGTTGAAGCGGGAGTGGGTCCCGGGGAGCTGTTTTTT
>many|-|TRBJ2-3|TRBV20-1
CSAPSGPGEWGTDTQYF
TGCAGTGCCCCTTCGGGCCCGGGAGAATGGGGTACAGATACGCAGTATTTT
>many|-|TRBJ2-7|TRBV7-2
CASSLADSRYEQYF
TGTGCCAGCAGCTTAGCGGACAGTCGGTACGAGCAGTACTTC
>once|-|TRBJ2-7|TRBV11-3
CASSLDKPTYEQYF
TGTGCCAGCAGCTTAGATAAGCCGACCTACGAGCAGTACTTC
>-|-|TRBJ2-1|TRBV7-9
CASSYNRDDEQFF
TGTGCCAGCAGCTACAACAGGGACGATGAGCAGTTCTTC
>few|-|TRBJ1-5|TRBV5-1
CASSLTGNNQPQHF
TGCGCCAGCAGCTTGACAGGCAACAATCAGCCCCAGCATTTT
>many|-|TRBJ2-3|TRBV29-1
CSVYFGGGGTDTQYF
TGCAGCGTCTATTTTGGAGGGGGCGGCACAGATACGCAGTATTTT
>-|TRBD2|TRBJ2-1|TRBV28
CASSSPGTSSYNEQFF
TGTGCCAGCAGTTCGCCTGGGACTAGTTCCTACAATGAGCAGTTCTTC
>few|-|TRBJ2-1|TRBV12-3/TRBV12-4
CASSRRNEQFF
TGTGCCAGCAGTCGTAGAAATGAGCAGTTCTTC